This T cell receptor (beta chain) is from a study of T cells expressing NK-cell markers. Following a re-call of the 5' RACE reads, TCRdb has one entry per CDR3 protein and lacks DNA. The table counts a few hundred thousand distinct CDR3 sequences; 3% to 4.5% lies in the top ten. This CDR3 comprises 16 residues. Germline lookup yields CDR1 KGHSH and CDR2 LQKENI. The TCR sequence derives from a man younger than 30 in good health. The sample comprised blood T cells: a sorted CD56 or NKG2C T cell subset, CD4+ or CD8+ T cells, or bulk PBMC T cells (not recorded which). This chain links TRBV18 with TRBJ2-3; TCRdb outputs TRBD1, but without DNA this stays unchecked. The CDR3 here is CASSVMSQGQKDTQYF.